The sequence of this T cell receptor (beta chain) was determined in a study of CD4 T cells in relation to SARS-CoV-2 and coronaviruses. A remark on this clone: Its matching antigen is unknown.

The assay was immunoSEQ multiplex PCR, and TCRdb's table has in-frame clones only and misses some. The sample includes about 26,000 clones, over 60% seen only once; the top ten take about 22%. Findings and limits, study-wide: This crossreactivity analysis covered spike protein alone, no other viral proteins.

The ends lost 1 base at V and 7 bases at J; junction bases unmatched: 8. Germline V gives CDR1 LGHDT, CDR2 YNNKEL (reference sequence). The CDR3 covers 16 residues. The unexposed donors gave CD4+ T cells in about 2011-2019, prior to COVID-19. Isolation of CD4+ T cells took place after roughly nine days in culture. Sequencing was performed on CD4+ T cells from PBMCs, cultured in vitro. The receptor comes from a human donor in good health. The chain has TRBV3-1 (or the pseudogene TRBV3-2) and TRBJ2-1, with 9 positions matching TRBD1. The chain's CDR3 is CASSQGNRGLQNEQFF. CDR3 DNA: TGTGCCAGCAGCCAAGGAAACAGGGGGCTCCAAAATGAGCAGTTCTTC.